Each of the 14 T cell receptor beta chains below was sequenced from the same sample in a study of T cells after posttransplantation cyclophosphamide. Libraries were prepared by immunoSEQ multiplex PCR; TCRdb keeps only in-frame clonotypes and omits some of them. The sample lists 1,500 to 2,000 clones, roughly two thirds occurring once. Busulfan-fludarabine conditioning, marrow transplant, and cyclophosphamide on days +3 and +4 were administered. The sequencing here drew on CD8+ T cells sorted from PBMCs, taken after allogeneic stem cell transplant with posttransplant cyclophosphamide. These receptors all stem from a male patient aged 30 to 39 who received an allogeneic stem cell transplant from a related donor, was CMV-positive, and had acute GVHD only. Some T cells may originate from the graft donor.

V is TRBV7-2 and J is TRBJ2-7; 8 bases are a match to TRBD2. CDR1 and CDR2 from the germline V gene are SGHTA and FQGNSA. The CDR3 runs to 14 residues. The trim removed 5 bases at V and 3 bases at J, leaving 6 bases unmatched. CDR3 in DNA: TGTGCCAGCAGCGGAGGTAGCGGGGTCTACGAGCAGTACTTC. Protein product: CASSGGSGVYEQYF.

This chain uses TRBV15 with TRBJ2-1; D perhaps matches TRBD2 (5 bases). Trimming stripped 1 base from V and 4 bases from J, with 14 bases between. Germline V gene data show CDR1 as LNHNV and CDR2 as YYDKDF (reference sequence). The CDR3 loop spans 16 amino acids. The CDR3 is CATSRGSGRGYNEQFF. The CDR3 DNA sequence: TGTGCCACCAGCAGAGGATCCGGTCGCGGGTACAATGAGCAGTTCTTC. Filled out from reference TRBV15 and TRBJ2-1, the complete variable domain reads DAMVIQNPRYQVTQFGKPVTLSCSQTLNHNVMYWYQQKSSQAPKLLFHYYDKDFNNEADTPDNFQSRRPNTSFCFLDIRSPGLGDTAMYLCATSRGSGRGYNEQFFGPGTRLTVL.

This clone was observed a handful of times. The rearrangement uses TRBV6-6 and TRBJ1-1; D is unclear. Germline V gene sequence: CDR1 MNHNY, CDR2 SVGAGI (reference sequence). The V and J ends lost 5 bases and 1 base respectively, with 8 bases between them. This CDR3 comprises 13 residues. The CDR3 bases are TGTGCCAGCAGTCGAAACAAGAACACTGAAGCTTTCTTT. Translation gives CASSRNKNTEAFF.

The gene calls are TRBV28 and TRBJ2-3; maybe TRBD2 (6 bases). The germline gives CDR1 MDHEN, CDR2 SYDVKM. The CDR3 length is 14 residues. Trimming stripped 4 bases from V and 4 bases from J, with 12 bases between. DNA for the CDR3: TGTGCCAGCAGTTCAAATAGCGGATCAGATACGCAGTATTTT. Its translation: CASSSNSGSDTQYF.

For this clone: A far more abundant clone sits one base away, making this likely a read error. The V call is TRBV4-3, the J call TRBJ1-6; no definite D call. Germline CDR1 and CDR2: LGHNA and YSLEER. The length of the CDR3 is 14 residues. The CDR3 coding sequence is TGCGCCAGCAGCCATTTGACTTATACTTCACCCCTCCACTTT. Its translation: CASSHLTYTSPLHF.

This clone was counted a few times. The CDR3 DNA sequence: TGTGCCAGCAGCCGAGGACAGGGGGCGGCCGGCTACACCTTC. It translates to CASSRGQGAAGYTF. This sequence joins TRBV5-6 and TRBJ1-2; 11 bases line up with TRBD1. The germline gives CDR1 SGHDT, CDR2 YYEEEE. V was clipped by 4 bases and J by 8 bases; unmatched bases: 7. The CDR3 sequence is 14 residues long.

A few counts support this clone. V usage is TRBV6-6 and J usage is TRBJ2-3; D is unresolved. Germline V CDR1 and CDR2: MNHNY, SVGAGI (reference sequence). V was pared by 4 bases and J by 6 bases, with 5 bases between. This CDR3 has 11 amino acids. The CDR3 bases are TGTGCCAGCAGTTCTTCCGATACGCAGTATTTT. Protein sequence: CASSSSDTQYF.

This chain joins TRBV27 and TRBJ2-2; D gene uncertain. The CDR3 is 17 amino acids. Germline V CDR1 and CDR2: MNHEY, SMNVEV (reference sequence). V was pared by 2 bases and J by 5 bases, with 18 bases between. In DNA form, the CDR3 reads TGTGCCAGCAGTTTACGTCTCGGCCGGGTGGAGACCGGGGAGCTGTTTTTT. Protein sequence: CASSLRLGRVETGELFF.

V and J are TRBV4-1 and TRBJ2-7; 9 positions match TRBD1. Per germline, CDR1 MGHRA and CDR2 YSYEKL. The CDR3 is made up of 15 amino acids. The V gene end was trimmed by 3 bases and the J gene end by 5 bases; junction bases not matched to a gene: 8. The CDR3 loop reads CASSHLQGALNEQYF. DNA for the CDR3: TGCGCCAGCAGCCACCTACAGGGGGCGCTTAACGAGCAGTACTTC.

The rearrangement links TRBV7-2 to TRBJ2-7, with D tentatively TRBD1 (6 bases). Per the germline V gene, CDR1 is SGHTA and CDR2 is FQGNSA. The ends were cut back, 2 bases at V and 2 bases at J, with 7 bases in the middle. This CDR3 spans 13 amino acids. The CDR3 nucleotides are TGTGCCAGCAGCTTAAACAGGGCCTACGAGCAGTACTTC. Encoded protein: CASSLNRAYEQYF.

This clone appeared a few times. A far bigger clonotype differs at one base, so this is likely a read error. At the DNA level, this CDR3 is encoded by other sequences in the same sample as well. This chain joins TRBV7-9 and TRBJ2-3; TRBD2 might be the D (6 bases). This CDR3 is 15 amino acids long. Germline V gene lookup returns CDR1 SEHNR and CDR2 FQNEAQ (reference sequence). The CDR3 DNA sequence: TGTGCCAGCAGCCCACCGACGGGGGAGAGGGATACCCAGTATTTT. As protein: CASSPPTGERDTQYF.

This rearrangement joins TRBV7-9 to TRBJ2-1, with D possibly being TRBD1 (6 bases). V lost 3 bases, J lost 4 bases, and 16 bases lay in between. The CDR3 is 16 residues long. The germline V gene has CDR1 SEHNR and CDR2 FQNEAQ (reference sequence). In nucleotides, the CDR3 is TGTGCCAGCAGCTTGAAGGGGGTGTCCCTTTACAATGAGCAGTTCTTC. Protein product: CASSLKGVSLYNEQFF.

This chain uses TRBV5-4 with TRBJ2-7; possibly TRBD1 for D (5 bases). This CDR3 is 14 amino acids long. V was cut by 1 base and J by 2 bases, with 10 bases left in between. Germline values: CDR1 SGHNT, CDR2 YYREEE (reference sequence). The CDR3 DNA reads as TGTGCCAGCAGCTTGAGTATAGGGGCCTACGAGCAGTACTTC. Translating it yields CASSLSIGAYEQYF.

This clone occurred a few times. The rearrangement joins TRBV4-1 to TRBJ1-2; TRBD1 matches at 7 bases. There are 16 residues in the CDR3. Trimming removed 6 bases from V and 8 bases from J; junction bases left unmatched: 18. Germline V gives CDR1 MGHRA, CDR2 YSYEKL. The CDR3 DNA follows: TGCGCCAGCAGTCCGACAGGGCAGATGTTAATGGGCGGCTACACCTTC. It yields the protein CASSPTGQMLMGGYTF.